The 14 T cell receptor beta chains given below trace back to one sample, sequenced in a study of blood T cell repertoires in COVID-19. Repertoires were generated with immunoSEQ multiplex PCR, while TCRdb's copy carries only in-frame clones and drops some. The data hold approximately 42,000 clones, with 76% observed a single time. The specimen sequenced was peripheral blood. The receptors were sampled from an elderly man with acute or convalescent COVID-19.

V is TRBV5-1 and J is TRBJ2-3, with 8 positions matching TRBD1. This CDR3 has 15 amino acids. Germline CDR1 reads SGHRS; CDR2 reads YFSETQ. The ends lost 4 bases at V and 3 bases at J; junction bases unmatched: 7. CDR3 DNA: TGCGCCAGCAGCCAGGACAGGGTAGGGACAGATACGCAGTATTTT. Its translation is CASSQDRVGTDTQYF.

The chain carries TRBV10-3 and TRBJ2-7; D is ambiguous. With 6 bases removed from V and 2 bases from J, the gap between germline ends came to 11 bases. The CDR3 extends over 13 amino acids. Germline V gene sequence: CDR1 ENHRY, CDR2 SYGVKD. In DNA form, the CDR3 reads TGTGCCATCAGCCCCGCTGCTACCTACGAGCAGTACTTC. Amino acids: CAISPAATYEQYF.

V usage is TRBV2 and J usage is TRBJ1-1, with 7 nucleotides matching TRBD1. With 4 bases clipped from V and 5 bases from J, the junction kept 7 bases outside the gene matches. The CDR3 loop spans 14 amino acids. The V gene's germline CDR1 is SNHLY and CDR2 FYNNEI. The CDR3 DNA reads TGTGCCAGCAGTGGGGCAGGGGGACGGACTGAAGCTTTCTTT. Translating gives CASSGAGGRTEAFF.

This clone has more than one count but fewer than ten. The chain combines TRBV11-2 with TRBJ2-7, with 9 bases matching TRBD2. The germline gives CDR1 SGHAT, CDR2 FQNNGV. J lost 6 bases, V lost 3 bases, and 3 bases had no gene match. The CDR3 contains 13 residues. Written as DNA, the CDR3 is TGTGCCAGCAGCTTCGGGACTAGCTTCGAGCAGTACTTC. Amino acid sequence: CASSFGTSFEQYF.

In this sample, this clone turned up a few times. V usage is TRBV11-2 and J usage is TRBJ2-1, with D hard to call. The V and J ends lost 4 bases and 2 bases respectively, with 15 bases between them. From germline, CDR1 is SGHAT and CDR2 FQNNGV. The CDR3 extends over 16 amino acids. CDR3 in DNA: TGTGCCAGCAGCTCCCCCTTTGCGCCTACCTACAATGAGCAGTTCTTC. Translating gives CASSSPFAPTYNEQFF.

This clone was detected only a few times. This chain links TRBV7-3 with TRBJ1-1, with TRBD1 identical over 12 bases. This CDR3 has 17 amino acids. Per the germline V gene, CDR1 is SGHTA and CDR2 is FQGTGA. Trimming cost V 5 bases and J 4 bases; bases outside gene matches: 11. As DNA, the CDR3 is TGTGCCAGCAGCAGTCCCGGGACAGGGGGCGTTCTCACTGAAGCTTTCTTT. The encoded protein is CASSSPGTGGVLTEAFF.

The chain uses TRBV29-1 and TRBJ1-5; D is possibly TRBD1 (6 bases). Germline CDR1 and CDR2: SQVTM and ANQGSEA. V was clipped by 0 bases and J by 7 bases, with 13 bases between them. The CDR3 extends over 14 amino acids. Here the CDR3 reads CSVEDLSGEQPQHF. The CDR3 nucleotides read TGCAGCGTTGAAGATCTTTCAGGGGAACAGCCCCAGCATTTT.

This rearrangement joins TRBV4-2 to TRBJ1-5; D might be TRBD1 (5 bases). Trimming left V 3 bases short and J 6 bases short, with 15 bases between. Germline CDR1 reads LGHNA; CDR2 reads YNFKEQ. This CDR3 is built from 15 residues. The DNA for the CDR3 is TGTGCCAGCAGCCAGGGAGGGAGTGGGGGTCAGCCCCAGCATTTT. It encodes CASSQGGSGGQPQHF.

As regards this clone: At the DNA level, this CDR3 is encoded by other sequences in the same sample as well. CDR3 region: CASSADRDEKLFF. DNA for the CDR3: TGTGCCAGCAGCGCAGACAGGGATGAAAAACTGTTTTTT. The V gene is TRBV9, the J gene TRBJ1-4; 7 bases align to TRBD1. Germline V gene sequence: CDR1 SGDLS, CDR2 YYNGEE. This CDR3 spans 13 amino acids. Unmatched junction bases numbered 2, after V lost 3 bases and J lost 6 bases.

V gene TRBV18 combines with J gene TRBJ2-7; D is possibly TRBD2 (6 bases). The CDR3 loop spans 14 amino acids. V was clipped by 2 bases and J by 3 bases, with 11 bases between them. Germline lookup yields CDR1 KGHSH and CDR2 LQKENI. The CDR3 is CASSPTGGSYEQYF. The CDR3 DNA reads TGTGCCAGCTCACCAACCGGGGGAAGCTACGAGCAGTACTTC.

Remarks on this clone: Other nucleotide sequences in the sample specify the same CDR3. This chain connects TRBV5-1 to TRBJ1-4, with D hard to call. Per the germline V gene, CDR1 is SGHRS and CDR2 is YFSETQ. Trimming took off 3 bases at V and 0 bases at J, with 9 bases between the two ends. This CDR3 is 15 amino acids long. The CDR3 loop reads CASSSSGATNEKLFF. CDR3 sequence (DNA): TGCGCCAGCAGCTCGTCCGGGGCAACTAATGAAAAACTGTTTTTT. Filled out from reference TRBV5-1 and TRBJ1-4, the complete variable domain reads KAGVTQTPRYLIKTRGQQVTLSCSPISGHRSVSWYQQTPGQGLQFLFEYFSETQRNKGNFPGRFSGRQFSNSRSEMNVSTLELGDSALYLCASSSSGATNEKLFFGSGTQLSVL.

The gene calls are TRBV6-5 and TRBJ1-2; the D gene is possibly TRBD1 (5 bases). V was clipped by 8 bases and J by 5 bases, with 15 bases between them. The germline V gene has CDR1 MNHEY and CDR2 SVGAGI. The CDR3 sequence is 13 residues long. CDR3 nucleotide sequence: TGTGCCAGCGGGAACGGGGGTTCGTATGGCTACACCTTC. It translates to CASGNGGSYGYTF.

The chain recombines TRBV28 with TRBJ1-3; perhaps TRBD1 as D (5 bases). Germline V lookup: CDR1 MDHEN, CDR2 SYDVKM. The V end lost 1 base, the J end lost 2 bases, and 6 bases lay between the germline ends. The CDR3 sequence is 14 residues long. This CDR3 reads CASSLSGAGNTIYF. The CDR3 region has the DNA TGTGCCAGCAGTTTATCGGGGGCTGGAAACACCATATATTTT.

This chain joins TRBV19 and TRBJ2-1, with 8 bases identical to TRBD2. Germline V gene data show CDR1 as LNHDA and CDR2 as SQIVND (reference sequence). Trimming removed 3 bases from V and 2 bases from J; junction bases left unmatched: 3. The CDR3 totals 15 residues. In DNA, the CDR3 is TGTGCCAGTAGTATCGAGCGGGGGACCTACAATGAGCAGTTCTTC. Encoded protein: CASSIERGTYNEQFF.